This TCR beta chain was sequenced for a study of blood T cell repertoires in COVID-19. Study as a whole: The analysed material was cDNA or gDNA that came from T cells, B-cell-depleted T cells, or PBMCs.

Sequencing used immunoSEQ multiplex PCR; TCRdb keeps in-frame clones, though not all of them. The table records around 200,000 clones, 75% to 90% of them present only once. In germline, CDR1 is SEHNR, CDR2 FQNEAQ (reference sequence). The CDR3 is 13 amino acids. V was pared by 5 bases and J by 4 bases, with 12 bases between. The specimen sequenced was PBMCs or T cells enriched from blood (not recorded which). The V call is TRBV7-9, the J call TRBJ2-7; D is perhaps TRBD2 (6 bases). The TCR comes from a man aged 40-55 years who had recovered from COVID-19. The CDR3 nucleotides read TGTGCCAGCAGCACAGGAGGGGTGTACGAGCAGTACTTC. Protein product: CASSTGGVYEQYF.